The text below deals with one TCR beta chain. No antigen is known for it. RNA, once extracted, was reverse transcribed into cDNA for use as the sequencing template. The method was immunoSEQ multiplex PCR; TCRdb's version includes in-frame clones alone and lacks a portion of them. The data show approximately 220,000 clones, 30% to 40% seen once. The data belong to a study of CD8+ T cells in alopecia areata. Looking at the study overall: The investigators scored severity in treated patients by the percentage of affected scalp area. Notes on the study in general: With just one nonresponder, it is still uncertain whether baseline CD8+ expansion relates to response. Significant decreases in scalp clonality and expanded CD8+ clones followed tofacitinib treatment.

Described treatment: oral pan-JAK inhibitor, 5-10 mg twice daily. Alopecia areata patients provided lesional scalp punch biopsies and peripheral blood. The germline V gene has CDR1 SGHRS and CDR2 YFSETQ. This CDR3 spans 12 amino acids. Between the trimmed V and J ends, which lost 1 base and 4 bases, there was a span of 6 bases. Here the sequenced sample was CD4+ T cells sorted from blood, taken at approximately week 30, from a patient treated with tofacitinib. The chain couples TRBV5-1 to TRBJ2-7, with a weak D call TRBD1 (5 bases). The clonotype was recovered from a human donor with alopecia areata. CDR3 coding DNA: TGCGCCAGCAGCTTGAACAGGTACGAGCAGTACTTC. It translates to CASSLNRYEQYF.